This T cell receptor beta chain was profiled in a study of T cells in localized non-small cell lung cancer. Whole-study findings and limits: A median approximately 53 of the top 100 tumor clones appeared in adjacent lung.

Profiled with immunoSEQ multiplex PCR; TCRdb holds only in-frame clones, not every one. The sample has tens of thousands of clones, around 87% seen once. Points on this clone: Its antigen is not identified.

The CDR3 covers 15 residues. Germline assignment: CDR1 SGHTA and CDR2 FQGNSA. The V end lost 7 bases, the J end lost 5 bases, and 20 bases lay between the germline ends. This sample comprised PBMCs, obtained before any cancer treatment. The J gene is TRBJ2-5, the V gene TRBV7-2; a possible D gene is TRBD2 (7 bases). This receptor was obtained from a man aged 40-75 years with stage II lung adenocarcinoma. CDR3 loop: CASTPLRGGRETQYF. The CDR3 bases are TGTGCCAGCACCCCTCTGAGGGGGGGCCGCGAGACCCAGTACTTC.